The 21 T cell receptor beta chains below were found in one sample sequenced in a study of T-cell reconstitution after alpha-beta-depleted transplantation in children. Unique molecular identifiers tagged the TCRbeta library. TCRdb redid the calling of the PCR reads with MiXCR, one entry per CDR3 protein. The table lists about 980,000 distinct CDR3 sequences, around 30% of them singletons, with roughly 28% in the top ten. The source material was PBMCs, mostly from graft donor cells, sampled 360 days after TCRalphabeta/CD19-depleted stem cell transplant. The origin of the receptors is a boy in the first two years of life who had a stem cell transplant for SCID, so the T cells may come from the graft donor.

In this sample, this clonotype turned up a few times. This chain uses TRBV9 with TRBJ2-5, with D hard to call. Germline loops: CDR1 SGDLS, CDR2 YYNGEE. Trimming took 0 bases from V and 6 from J, leaving 15 bases between them. The CDR3 extends over 15 amino acids. The CDR3 nucleotides are TGTGCCAGCAGCGTAGGGTGGGATTTAGGGAAGACCCAGTACTTC. Translated, it gives CASSVGWDLGKTQYF.

The chain combines TRBV12-3 or TRBV12-4 with TRBJ2-1; weak D call: TRBD1 (5 bases). Trimming took 6 bases from V and 4 from J, leaving 13 bases between them. This CDR3 has 14 amino acids. The CDR3 spells CASSRDFSYNEQFF. In DNA form, the CDR3 reads TGTGCCAGCAGCAGGGATTTCTCGTACAATGAGCAGTTCTTC.

This sequence joins TRBV5-1 and TRBJ2-4; tentatively, D is TRBD1 or TRBD2 (7 bases each). This CDR3 comprises 15 residues. Germline CDR1 and CDR2: SGHRS and YFSETQ. V dropped 4 bases and J dropped 7 bases, with 18 bases sitting between them. CDR3: CASSAGGGRGNIQYF. The CDR3, as DNA: TGCGCCAGCAGCGCTGGGGGGGGCAGGGGGAACATTCAGTACTTC.

The chain recombines TRBV4-2 with TRBJ1-1; D perhaps matches TRBD1 (5 bases). The V gene lost 1 base and the J gene lost 3 bases, with 12 bases spanning the gap. The length of the CDR3 is 15 residues. Germline values: CDR1 LGHNA, CDR2 YNFKEQ. The CDR3 spells CASSQVEGKDTEAFF. The DNA of the CDR3 is TGTGCCAGCAGCCAAGTAGAGGGGAAGGACACTGAAGCTTTCTTT.

The V gene is TRBV4-3, the J gene TRBJ2-1, with TRBD1 matching 7 bases. The CDR3 is 14 amino acids. The V and J ends lost 0 bases and 10 bases, in that order; junction bases with no gene match: 6. Germline values: CDR1 LGHNA, CDR2 YSLEER. The CDR3 is CASSQDHGTDEQFF. CDR3 sequence (DNA): TGCGCCAGCAGCCAAGATCACGGGACAGACGAGCAGTTCTTC.

The rearrangement uses TRBV7-9 and TRBJ2-7, with D possibly being TRBD1 or TRBD2 (5 bases each). This CDR3 has 16 residues. Germline V gene data show CDR1 as SEHNR and CDR2 as FQNEAQ (reference sequence). The V gene lost 1 base and the J gene lost 4 bases, with 17 bases spanning the gap. CDR3: CASSLGRGRMDYEQYF. Here the CDR3 DNA reads TGTGCCAGCAGCTTAGGACGGGGCAGGATGGATTACGAGCAGTACTTC.

This clonotype was seen a handful of times. The gene calls are TRBV15 and TRBJ1-1, with 7 bases fitting TRBD1. The CDR3 extends over 18 amino acids. Germline V gene data show CDR1 as LNHNV and CDR2 as YYDKDF (reference sequence). The V and J ends lost 0 bases and 1 base, in that order; junction bases with no gene match: 11. The CDR3 DNA reads as TGTGCCACCAGCAGAGATAGGGGGTCCGGGACAGCGAACACTGAAGCTTTCTTT. Translation gives CATSRDRGSGTANTEAFF.

This clonotype was recorded only once. One junction end does not reproduce the germline sequence, and a read error may be involved. This sequence joins TRBV5-6 and TRBJ1-5; 10 nucleotides agree with TRBD1. This CDR3 has 17 residues. Germline CDR1 is SGHDT and CDR2 is YYEEEE. The CDR3 is CASSFGPTGGRNKPQHF. For the CDR3, the DNA is TGTGCCAGCAGCTTCGGCCCGACAGGGGGCCGCAATAAGCCCCAGCATTTT.

This chain links TRBV20-1 with TRBJ1-1; maybe TRBD1 (5 bases). V was trimmed by 0 bases and J by 1 base, leaving 12 bases between them. Looked up from germline, CDR1 is DFQATT and CDR2 is SNEGSKA (reference sequence). The CDR3 totals 15 residues. In DNA, the CDR3 is TGCAGTGCTAGAGATTACCAGGGAACGAACACTGAAGCTTTCTTT. Translated, it gives CSARDYQGTNTEAFF.

The chain is built from TRBV12-3 or TRBV12-4 and TRBJ2-5; 8 bases align to TRBD1. The CDR3 sequence is 15 residues long. J lost 3 bases, V lost 4 bases, and 7 bases had no gene match. The CDR3 DNA is TGTGCCAGCAGTTCCCAGGGGGCAGGTAAAGAGACCCAGTACTTC. It specifies CASSSQGAGKETQYF.

This clonotype came up once. The chain is built from TRBV20-1 and TRBJ2-5; D gene ambiguous. Per the germline V gene, CDR1 is DFQATT and CDR2 is SNEGSKA (reference sequence). The V end lost 4 bases, the J end lost 5 bases, and 14 bases lay between the germline ends. The CDR3 contains 13 residues. CDR3 sequence reads: CSATVSPRETQYF. In nucleotides, the CDR3 is TGCAGTGCTACGGTTAGCCCGCGGGAGACCCAGTACTTC.

The rearrangement links TRBV5-1 to TRBJ1-4, with 7 nucleotides matching TRBD1. The CDR3 totals 14 residues. Germline assignment: CDR1 SGHRS and CDR2 YFSETQ. V gave up 4 bases and J gave up 3 bases; unmatched junction bases: 3. The CDR3, as DNA: TGCGCCAGCAGCGTGGGACAGCCTAATGAAAAACTGTTTTTT. It translates to CASSVGQPNEKLFF.

The sample holds a few counts of this clonotype. V and J are TRBV12-3 or TRBV12-4 and TRBJ1-5; D may be TRBD1 (5 bases). The CDR3 spans 12 residues. V was shortened by 11 bases and J by 0 bases, with 8 bases between the two germline ends. The CDR3, as DNA: TGTGCCGGGGGGATTAGCAATCAGCCCCAGCATTTT. The encoded protein is CAGGISNQPQHF.

J is TRBJ1-5 and V is TRBV7-2, with 8 bases lining up with TRBD1. Germline lookup yields CDR1 SGHTA and CDR2 FQGNSA. Trimming cost V 5 bases and J 5 bases; bases outside gene matches: 2. The CDR3 is 13 amino acids. CDR3 region: CASSRTGHQPQHF. Here the CDR3 DNA reads TGTGCCAGCAGCAGGACAGGGCATCAGCCCCAGCATTTT.

This clonotype has just a few counts. V gene TRBV20-1 combines with J gene TRBJ2-7; the D is unclear. V was clipped by 0 bases and J by 0 bases, with 18 bases between them. The CDR3 is 17 residues long. CDR1 and CDR2 (germline): DFQATT, SNEGSKA (reference sequence). CDR3 loop: CSAREAPWAPSSYEQYF. CDR3 DNA sequence: TGCAGTGCTAGAGAAGCTCCGTGGGCACCCAGCTCCTACGAGCAGTACTTC.

The J gene is TRBJ2-6, the V gene TRBV12-3 or TRBV12-4; D is uncertain. Trimming took off 7 bases at V and 0 bases at J, with 13 bases between the two ends. The CDR3 sequence is 16 residues long. The CDR3 loop is CASTGIRDSGANVLTF. The CDR3 bases are TGTGCCAGCACCGGAATAAGGGACTCTGGGGCCAACGTCCTGACTTTC.

The gene calls are TRBV5-5 and TRBJ2-7; D unclear. The V and J ends lost 4 bases and 6 bases respectively, with 11 bases between them. The CDR3 has 12 amino acids. Germline assignment: CDR1 SGHKS and CDR2 YYEKEE (reference sequence). CDR3 sequence: CASSAGRSEQYF. The CDR3 nucleotides are TGTGCCAGCAGCGCCGGGCGTTCCGAGCAGTACTTC.

This chain connects TRBV20-1 to TRBJ1-4, with a weak D call TRBD1 (5 bases). This CDR3 is 19 amino acids long. The V gene's germline CDR1 is DFQATT and CDR2 SNEGSKA (reference sequence). V lost 2 bases, J lost 0 bases, and 22 bases lay in between. This chain's CDR3 is CSARSGTDSTLATNEKLFF. The CDR3 DNA sequence: TGCAGTGCTAGATCCGGGACCGATAGTACCCTTGCAACTAATGAAAAACTGTTTTTT.

The chain uses TRBV28 and TRBJ1-6; no firm D call. CDR1 is MDHEN, CDR2 SYDVKM, per germline. The V end was cut by 3 bases, the J end by 7 bases, with 16 bases between. This CDR3 is 16 amino acids long. The CDR3 region has the DNA TGTGCCAGCAGTTTGGCTGCGCCCGGGCGGAATTCACCCCTCCACTTT. Amino acids: CASSLAAPGRNSPLHF.

The chain links TRBV20-1 to TRBJ2-3, with D unresolved. This CDR3 spans 14 amino acids. Trimming shortened V by 3 bases and J by 4 bases, and 14 bases separated the two germline ends. In germline, CDR1 is DFQATT, CDR2 SNEGSKA (reference sequence). The DNA of the CDR3 is TGCAGTGCTAGGGACCTCCGCCGCGCAGATACGCAGTATTTT. Amino acids: CSARDLRRADTQYF.

This clonotype was detected only a few times. The chain is built from TRBV20-1 and TRBJ1-1; a weak D match, TRBD1 (5 bases). This CDR3 has 14 amino acids. Germline CDR1 is DFQATT and CDR2 is SNEGSKA (reference sequence). Trimming left V 1 base short and J 1 base short, with 10 bases between. The CDR3 spells CSARAGSPNTEAFF. Written as DNA, the CDR3 is TGCAGTGCTAGAGCAGGGTCTCCGAACACTGAAGCTTTCTTT.